This T cell receptor (beta chain) was sequenced during a study of blood T cell repertoires in COVID-19. The wider study: Researchers got acute and convalescent COVID-19 samples from the United States, Italy and Spain. Sources were T cells, B-cell-depleted T cells, or PBMCs; the material itself was cDNA or gDNA.

Original processing methods: The authors estimated nucleated cell counts from reference gene primer amplification. Clones were sequenced by immunoSEQ multiplex PCR, and TCRdb holds only the in-frame ones, with some missing. V, J and clone size derive from that table, while D and trimming were established from the DNA sequence. The table records fewer than 250,000 clones, 88% of them present only once. The sample was peripheral blood. This receptor was identified in a man between 65 and 85 years old with acute or convalescent COVID-19.

The chain's CDR3 is CASSIDPRLSRNYGYTF. The CDR3 bases are TGTGCCAGCAGCATAGACCCCCGACTGAGCCGGAACTATGGCTACACCTTC. The chain carries TRBV9 and TRBJ1-2; D unclear. The CDR3 length is 17 residues. V dropped 4 bases and J dropped 2 bases, with 21 bases sitting between them. Germline V gene sequence: CDR1 SGDLS, CDR2 YYNGEE. The full variable domain, completed using reference TRBV9 and TRBJ1-2, is DSGVTQTPKHLITATGQRVTLRCSPRSGDLSVYWYQQSLDQGLQFLIQYYNGEERAKGNILERFSAQQFPDLHSELNLSSLELGDSALYFCASSIDPRLSRNYGYTFGSGTRLTVV.